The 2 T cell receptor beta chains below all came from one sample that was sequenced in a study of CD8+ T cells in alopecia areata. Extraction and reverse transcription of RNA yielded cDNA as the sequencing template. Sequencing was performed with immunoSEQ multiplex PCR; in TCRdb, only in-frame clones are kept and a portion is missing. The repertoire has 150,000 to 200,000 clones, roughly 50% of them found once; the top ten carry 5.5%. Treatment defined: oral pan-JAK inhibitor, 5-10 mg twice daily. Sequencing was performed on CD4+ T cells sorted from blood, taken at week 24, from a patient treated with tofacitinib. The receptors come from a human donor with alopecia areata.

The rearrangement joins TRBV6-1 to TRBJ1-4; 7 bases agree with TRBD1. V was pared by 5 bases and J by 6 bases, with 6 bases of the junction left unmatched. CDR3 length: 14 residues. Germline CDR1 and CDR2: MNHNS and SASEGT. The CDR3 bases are TGTGCCAGCAGTACAGGGGACTATTATGAAAAACTGTTTTTT. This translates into CASSTGDYYEKLFF.

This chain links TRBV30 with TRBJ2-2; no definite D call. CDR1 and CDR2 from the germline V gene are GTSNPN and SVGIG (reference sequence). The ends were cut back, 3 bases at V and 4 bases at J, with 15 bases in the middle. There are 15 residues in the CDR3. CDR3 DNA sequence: TGTGCCTGGAGGCCCCGGATCGCAACCACCGGGGAGCTGTTTTTT. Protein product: CAWRPRIATTGELFF.